Listed here are 22 T cell receptor beta chains from one sample, sequenced in a study of OX40 agonist ivuxolimab in advanced cancers. Repertoires were generated with immunoSEQ multiplex PCR, while TCRdb's copy carries only in-frame clones and drops some. The table lists around 82,000 clones, around 88% of them singletons, with about 0.8% in the top ten. The sample was CD4+ or CD8+ T cells sorted from blood, taken in a trial of the OX40 agonist ivuxolimab. The receptors shown here come from an adult with an advanced solid tumor such as melanoma, head and neck, liver or kidney cancer.

This rearrangement joins TRBV9 to TRBJ1-1; possibly TRBD1 for D (5 bases). Germline V lookup: CDR1 SGDLS, CDR2 YYNGEE. The CDR3 loop spans 14 amino acids. Trimming removed 1 base from V and 1 base from J, with 8 bases in between. CDR3 bases: TGTGCCAGCAGCGTAATCGGGACGAACACTGAAGCTTTCTTT. Its translation is CASSVIGTNTEAFF.

This sequence joins TRBV6-5 and TRBJ2-7; D may be TRBD1 (5 bases). V lost 2 bases to trimming and J lost 6 bases, with 11 bases between them. Germline CDR1 reads MNHEY; CDR2 reads SVGAGI. The CDR3 covers 13 residues. The CDR3 loop is CASSYRGPFEQYF. CDR3 coding DNA: TGTGCCAGCAGTTACAGGGGTCCCTTCGAGCAGTACTTC.

The CDR3 spells CASSPSFVTSGRGETQYF. CDR3 DNA sequence: TGTGCCAGCTCACCAAGTTTCGTCACTAGCGGGAGGGGAGAGACCCAGTACTTC. The chain recombines TRBV18 with TRBJ2-5, with 13 bases identical to TRBD2. V lost 2 bases, J lost 4 bases, and 10 bases stayed unmatched. The CDR3 length is 18 residues. CDR1 KGHSH and CDR2 LQKENI come from the germline V gene.

V is TRBV7-2 and J is TRBJ2-5; D is undetermined. The CDR3 covers 11 residues. V lost 5 bases to trimming and J lost 0 bases, with 1 base between them. Germline values: CDR1 SGHTA, CDR2 FQGNSA. The CDR3 protein is CASSNQETQYF. The CDR3, as DNA: TGTGCCAGCAGCAACCAAGAGACCCAGTACTTC. Full variable domain (missing parts from reference TRBV7-2 and TRBJ2-5): GAGVSQSPSNKVTEKGKDVELRCDPISGHTALYWYRQSLGQGLEFLIYFQGNSAPDKSGLPSDRFSAERTGGSVSTLTIQRTQQEDSAVYLCASSNQETQYFGPGTRLLVL.

This clone was seen more than once but under ten times. The genes are TRBV7-9 and TRBJ1-4; TRBD1 might be the D (5 bases). Germline V gives CDR1 SEHNR, CDR2 FQNEAQ (reference sequence). The CDR3 is 15 residues long. Trimming took 1 base from V and 5 from J, leaving 11 bases between them. CDR3 sequence: CASSLVPGGNEKLFF. As DNA, the CDR3 is TGTGCCAGCAGCTTAGTGCCGGGGGGGAATGAAAAACTGTTTTTT.

The rearrangement links TRBV28 to TRBJ1-1; D gene uncertain. The CDR3 consists of 13 residues. Trimming removed 4 bases at V and 7 bases at J, with 13 bases between. Per germline, CDR1 MDHEN and CDR2 SYDVKM. The CDR3 sequence is CASSWSVSGEAFF. The CDR3 nucleotides are TGTGCCAGCAGTTGGTCCGTATCAGGTGAAGCTTTCTTT.

V is TRBV30 and J is TRBJ1-4; 10 bases fit TRBD1. The CDR3 is made up of 15 amino acids. V was pared by 1 base and J by 14 bases, with 13 bases of the junction left unmatched. Germline V gives CDR1 GTSNPN, CDR2 SVGIG (reference sequence). The CDR3 region has the DNA TGTGCCTGGAGTGGCCGGGACAGGGGTACTGAGGGGCTGTTTTTT. Its protein is CAWSGRDRGTEGLFF.

The chain uses TRBV29-1 and TRBJ1-1, with 10 positions matching TRBD1. The CDR3 sequence is 13 residues long. CDR1 SQVTM and CDR2 ANQGSEA come from the germline V gene. Losses at the gene ends were 6 bases for V and 8 bases for J; bases not matched to a gene: 9. CDR3 residues: CSVETGGSFEAFF. For the CDR3, the DNA is TGCAGCGTCGAGACAGGGGGCTCTTTCGAAGCTTTCTTT. Based on the CDR3 plus reference TRBV29-1 and TRBJ1-1, the full variable domain is SAVISQKPSRDICQRGTSLTIQCQVDSQVTMMFWYRQQPGQSLTLIATANQGSEATYESGFVIDKFPISRPNLTFSTLTVSNMSPEDSSIYLCSVETGGSFEAFFGQGTRLTVV.

Only a few counts were recorded for this clone. V usage is TRBV30 and J usage is TRBJ1-1, with D maybe TRBD1 (5 bases). There are 13 residues in the CDR3. V lost 5 bases, J lost 4 bases, and 14 bases lay in between. The germline V gene has CDR1 GTSNPN and CDR2 SVGIG (reference sequence). CDR3 bases: TGTGCCTGGCAGGTAGGGGAGGGCACTGAAGCTTTCTTT. Its protein product is CAWQVGEGTEAFF. Full variable domain (outside the CDR3, taken from reference TRBV30 and TRBJ1-1): SQTIHQWPATLVQPVGSPLSLECTVEGTSNPNLYWYRQAAGRGLQLLFYSVGIGQISSEVPQNLSASRPQDRQFILSSKKLLLSDSGFYLCAWQVGEGTEAFFGQGTRLTVV.

This clone was recorded only once. Here the CDR3 DNA reads TGTGCCAGCAGCGGGAGACTAGCGGGAGGCCCCGGGGAGCTGTTTTTT. Encoded protein: CASSGRLAGGPGELFF. The chain joins TRBV9 to TRBJ2-2, with 13 nucleotides matching TRBD2. The trim removed 3 bases at V and 6 bases at J, leaving 5 bases unmatched. Germline lookup yields CDR1 SGDLS and CDR2 YYNGEE. This CDR3 has 16 amino acids.

The chain carries TRBV7-2 and TRBJ2-7, with D hard to call. This CDR3 comprises 12 residues. V was clipped by 1 base and J by 5 bases, with 6 bases between them. Germline CDR1 reads SGHTA; CDR2 reads FQGNSA. Written as DNA, the CDR3 is TGTGCCAGCAGCTTAGTGGGCAACGAGCAGTACTTC. This codes for CASSLVGNEQYF.

The rearrangement joins TRBV7-2 to TRBJ1-2, with D possibly TRBD1 on 5 matching bases. The CDR3 has 13 amino acids. V lost 5 bases and J 2 bases, leaving 9 bases between the germline ends. Germline assignment: CDR1 SGHTA and CDR2 FQGNSA. CDR3 in DNA: TGTGCCAGCAGCACCGGGACCAACTATGGCTACACCTTC. This translates into CASSTGTNYGYTF.

This chain links TRBV5-6 with TRBJ2-7; D is ambiguous. CDR3 length: 15 amino acids. Trimming removed 4 bases from V and 2 bases from J, with 16 bases in between. The germline V gene encodes CDR1 SGHDT and CDR2 YYEEEE. CDR3 residues: CASSQYYVRPYEQYF. CDR3 bases: TGTGCCAGCAGCCAATACTATGTGAGACCCTACGAGCAGTACTTC.

The CDR3 DNA follows: TGTGCCAGCGGCCAGGGGGGCGTAGGGTCCTACAATGAGCAGTTCTTC. This codes for CASGQGGVGSYNEQFF. The rearrangement joins TRBV7-9 to TRBJ2-1; D is possibly TRBD1 (7 bases). Germline CDR1 and CDR2: SEHNR and FQNEAQ (reference sequence). V was cut by 8 bases and J by 1 base, with 18 bases left in between. The CDR3 length is 16 residues.

The chain carries TRBV5-1 and TRBJ2-2; 8 nucleotides match TRBD2. The germline V gene encodes CDR1 SGHRS and CDR2 YFSETQ. The CDR3 runs 16 residues. J gave up 6 bases and V 2 bases, and 9 bases lay outside the gene matches. CDR3: CASSLTGTRGAGELFF. CDR3 nucleotides: TGCGCCAGCAGCTTAACCGGGACTAGGGGGGCCGGGGAGCTGTTTTTT.

The CDR3 spells CASSDRTGGTEAFF. The CDR3 coding sequence is TGTGCCAGCAGTGACAGGACAGGGGGCACTGAAGCTTTCTTT. The gene calls are TRBV6-1 and TRBJ1-1; 10 bases match TRBD1. CDR3 length: 14 amino acids. Germline V gives CDR1 MNHNS, CDR2 SASEGT. J was trimmed by 4 bases and V by 3 bases; bases with no gene match: 2.

A single count supports this clone. In DNA form, the CDR3 reads TGTGCCAGCAGCCAAGATCTGGGACAGGGAAGAAATGAGCAGTTCTTC. It codes for CASSQDLGQGRNEQFF. The chain couples TRBV4-2 to TRBJ2-1, with 9 bases aligning to TRBD1. The CDR3 is made up of 16 amino acids. Unmatched junction bases numbered 7, after V lost 0 bases and J lost 7 bases. The germline V gene has CDR1 LGHNA and CDR2 YNFKEQ.

The chain has TRBV19 and TRBJ1-4; the D gene is possibly TRBD1 (5 bases). From germline, CDR1 is LNHDA and CDR2 SQIVND (reference sequence). The CDR3 contains 15 residues. With 5 bases removed from V and 2 bases from J, the gap between germline ends came to 12 bases. The CDR3 DNA reads as TGTGCCAGTAGTCCCGCCCGGGGCACTAATGAAAAACTGTTTTTT. Amino acids: CASSPARGTNEKLFF.

This chain joins TRBV20-1 and TRBJ2-1; D not resolved. The V end was cut by 6 bases, the J end by 8 bases, with 11 bases between. The V gene's germline CDR1 is DFQATT and CDR2 SNEGSKA (reference sequence). The CDR3 extends over 11 amino acids. The CDR3 region has the DNA TGCAGTGCAACCAAGTATGATGAGCAGTTCTTC. Translation: CSATKYDEQFF.

CDR3 loop: CASSLDRIYNEQFF. The CDR3 nucleotides read TGTGCCAGCAGCTTAGATAGGATCTACAATGAGCAGTTCTTC. The rearrangement joins TRBV7-2 to TRBJ2-1; D not certain. This CDR3 spans 14 amino acids. The V end lost 1 base, the J end lost 3 bases, and 7 bases lay between the germline ends. Germline CDR1 is SGHTA and CDR2 is FQGNSA.

This rearrangement joins TRBV9 to TRBJ2-5; a weak D match, TRBD2 (6 bases). CDR1 is SGDLS and CDR2 is YYNGEE in the germline V gene. Between the trimmed V and J ends, which lost 0 bases and 5 bases, there was a span of 14 bases. The CDR3 is made up of 15 amino acids. Here the CDR3 reads CASSVGATGRETQYF. CDR3 in DNA: TGTGCCAGCAGCGTAGGGGCCACGGGGAGGGAGACCCAGTACTTC.

The rearrangement links TRBV11-3 to TRBJ2-3; 7 nucleotides match TRBD2. CDR3 length equals 15 residues. Per germline, CDR1 SGHNT and CDR2 YENEEA. With 5 bases clipped from V and 5 bases from J, the junction kept 10 bases outside the gene matches. For the CDR3, the DNA is TGTGCCAGCAGCCTTGACGGGGGGAGGAGAGATACGCAGTATTTT. This sequence encodes CASSLDGGRRDTQYF.